This is a list of T cell receptor beta chains from one sample in a study of blood T cell repertoires in COVID-19. Repertoires were generated with immunoSEQ multiplex PCR, while TCRdb's copy carries only in-frame clones and drops some. The sample records 65,000 to 75,000 clones, about nine tenths being singletons. The source material was peripheral blood. These receptors came from a man between 45 and 60 years old with acute or convalescent COVID-19. The CDR3 runs from the conserved cysteine through the conserved F or W. D genes are given only for firm matches. Some rows have no size entry. The others give once, few or many, or a class for an expanded clone.

v_call	j_call	d_call	clone_size	cdr3_aa	cdr3_nt
TRBV10-3	TRBJ2-5	-	-	CAISEVGAETQYF	TGTGCCATCAGTGAAGTGGGCGCGGAGACCCAGTACTTC
TRBV6-5	TRBJ2-1	TRBD2	-	CASSLLAGEEQFF	TGTGCCAGCAGCCTACTAGCGGGAGAAGAGCAGTTCTTC
TRBV6-5	TRBJ2-7	-	-	CAARGGGSYEQYF	TGTGCGGCCCGTGGGGGAGGCTCCTACGAGCAGTACTTC
TRBV7-3	TRBJ2-1	TRBD2	-	CASSLAGGGSQFF	TGTGCCAGCAGCTTAGCAGGCGGGGGGAGTCAGTTCTTC
TRBV4-2	TRBJ2-3	-	-	CASSQETGSTDTQYF	TGTGCCAGCAGCCAAGAAACCGGGAGTACAGATACGCAGTATTTT
TRBV5-1	TRBJ2-2	-	once	CASSLGGTTTGELFF	TGCGCCAGCAGCTTGGGCGGGACGACCACCGGGGAGCTGTTTTTT
TRBV28	TRBJ1-1	TRBD1	-	CASSLPGTGDQAFF	TGTGCCAGCAGTTTACCTGGGACAGGTGACCAAGCTTTCTTT
TRBV6-5	TRBJ2-4	TRBD2	once	CASSYGEGNIQYF	TGTGCCAGCAGTTACGGGGAGGGGAACATTCAGTACTTC
TRBV5-1	TRBJ2-7	-	-	CASSWRDSRRDEQYF	TGCGCCAGCAGCTGGAGGGACAGCCGTCGGGACGAGCAGTACTTC
TRBV6-5	TRBJ1-1	TRBD1	-	CASSPGTANTEAFF	TGTGCCAGCAGTCCAGGGACAGCGAACACTGAAGCTTTCTTT
TRBV15	TRBJ2-1	-	-	CATSASLLAGSYNEQFF	TGTGCCACCAGCGCGTCCCTTCTAGCCGGGAGCTACAATGAGCAGTTCTTC
TRBV11-2	TRBJ2-7	TRBD1	-	CASSLGDRVHEQYF	TGTGCCAGCAGCTTAGGGGACAGGGTCCACGAGCAGTACTTC
TRBV27	TRBJ2-7	TRBD2	once	CASSRIGGRAHEQYF	TGTGCCAGCAGCAGGATCGGCGGGAGGGCCCACGAGCAGTACTTC
TRBV29-1	TRBJ1-2	TRBD1	-	CSVTGGANYGYTF	TGCAGCGTTACAGGGGGCGCTAACTATGGCTACACCTTC
TRBV4-1	TRBJ2-7	-	-	CASSQDGQAYEQYF	TGCGCCAGCAGCCAAGATGGGCAGGCCTACGAGCAGTACTTC
TRBV10-3	TRBJ2-7	TRBD2	-	CAISESIITSETYEQYF	TGTGCCATCAGTGAGTCGATTATTACTAGCGAGACCTACGAGCAGTACTTC
TRBV19	TRBJ1-5	-	-	CATTPIGAGNQPQHF	TGTGCCACCACACCTATAGGAGCAGGCAATCAGCCCCAGCATTTT
TRBV30	TRBJ2-3	TRBD2	-	CACRLAGDLRTDTQYF	TGTGCCTGTAGACTAGCGGGGGATCTTCGCACAGATACGCAGTATTTT
TRBV27	TRBJ2-7	-	-	CASSFPSPLYEQYF	TGTGCCAGCAGTTTCCCGTCCCCCCTCTACGAGCAGTACTTC
TRBV28	TRBJ1-4	-	-	CASSLSGGGTNEKLFF	TGTGCCAGCAGTTTATCCGGGGGGGGAACTAATGAAAAACTGTTTTTT
TRBV2	TRBJ1-5	-	once	CASKEDGASGQPQHF	TGTGCCAGCAAGGAGGACGGGGCTAGCGGGCAGCCCCAGCATTTT
TRBV5-1	TRBJ2-1	TRBD1	few	CASAVGQGFNEQFF	TGCGCCAGCGCCGTAGGACAGGGGTTTAATGAGCAGTTCTTC
TRBV7-6	TRBJ2-2	-	-	CASSPPVGPNTGELFF	TGTGCCAGCAGCCCTCCCGTGGGCCCGAACACCGGGGAGCTGTTTTTT
TRBV6-5	TRBJ2-2	TRBD1	-	CASTPSRTGAGELFF	TGTGCCAGCACACCCAGTAGGACAGGGGCCGGGGAGCTGTTTTTT
TRBV30	TRBJ1-2	-	few	CAWIGYSGYGYTF	TGTGCCTGGATAGGGTACTCGGGGTATGGCTACACCTTC
TRBV28	TRBJ2-3	TRBD2	-	CASSRSSGVRTDTQYF	TGTGCCAGCAGTAGATCGAGCGGGGTCCGGACAGATACGCAGTATTTT
TRBV10-2	TRBJ1-1	-	-	CASQGGGKSEAFF	TGCGCCAGTCAAGGGGGGGGAAAGAGTGAAGCTTTCTTT
TRBV29-1	TRBJ2-7	TRBD2	-	CSVEAGGAYEQYF	TGCAGCGTTGAAGCGGGAGGGGCATACGAGCAGTACTTC
TRBV7-8	TRBJ1-1	-	-	CASSPPGGAEAFF	TGTGCCAGCAGCCCACCGGGGGGGGCTGAAGCTTTCTTT
TRBV4-1	TRBJ2-3	-	-	CASSPLQGADTQYF	TGCGCCAGCAGCCCGCTACAGGGCGCAGATACGCAGTATTTT
TRBV9	TRBJ1-6	-	once	CASSLTDISPLHF	TGTGCCAGCAGCCTCACGGACATTTCACCCCTCCACTTT
TRBV21-1	TRBJ2-7	-	-	CASSKVGEDRFPYEQYF	TGTGCCAGCAGCAAAGTTGGCGAAGACAGATTCCCCTACGAGCAGTACTTC
TRBV9	TRBJ1-1	-	-	CASSAMQNLGTEAFF	TGTGCCAGCAGCGCGATGCAGAACCTCGGGACTGAAGCTTTCTTT
TRBV21-1	TRBJ2-3	-	-	CASSKRLAGDTDTQYF	TGTGCCAGCAGCAAAAGACTAGCGGGGGACACAGATACGCAGTATTTT
TRBV28	TRBJ1-5	-	-	CASRQGWNQPQHF	TGTGCCAGCAGACAGGGTTGGAATCAGCCCCAGCATTTT
TRBV28	TRBJ1-5	TRBD1	-	CASITGAYSNQPQHF	TGTGCCAGCATAACAGGGGCCTATAGCAATCAGCCCCAGCATTTT
TRBV30	TRBJ2-2	-	once	CACSRANTGELFF	TGTGCCTGTTCCAGGGCGAACACCGGGGAGCTGTTTTTT
TRBV30	TRBJ2-2	TRBD1	-	CAWSSRTGNTGELFF	TGTGCCTGGAGTTCCCGGACAGGGAACACCGGGGAGCTGTTTTTT
TRBV30	TRBJ1-5	-	-	CAWGDQGYVLNQPQHF	TGTGCCTGGGGGGACCAGGGGTACGTTCTCAATCAGCCCCAGCATTTT
TRBV6-5	TRBJ1-1	-	-	CASLTRAEAFF	TGTGCCAGTTTGACGAGGGCTGAAGCTTTCTTT
TRBV10-2	TRBJ1-2	TRBD1	-	CASSSDRVGGYTF	TGCGCCAGCAGTTCTGACAGGGTGGGTGGCTACACCTTC